These T cell receptor beta chains were read from a single sample in a study of T cell repertoires in cytomegalovirus infection. TCRdb re-called the reads through MiXCR, storing one row per CDR3 protein. The profile shows about 830,000 distinct CDR3 sequences, over 25% of them singletons. The antigens these receptors bind are not known. This specimen consisted of cultured CD8+ T cells from PBMCs, obtained from culture after CMV antigen stimulation. The receptors were gathered from a human donor in good health (CMV status not recorded). Some clones in this sample may be carry-over from other donors' samples. The CDR3 runs from the conserved cysteine through the conserved F or W.

len	v_gene	j_gene	CDR3aa
16	TRBV7-2	TRBJ1-5	CANSLKGGEVWQPQHF
12	TRBV10-3	TRBJ1-1	CAIRDWDTEAFF
13	TRBV5-6	TRBJ1-1	CASSLQGLRGAFF
14	TRBV29-1	TRBJ2-1	CSVLAGGQYNEQFF
15	TRBV27	TRBJ1-2	CASSLLSGSFGGYTF
17	TRBV10-3	TRBJ2-1	CAISENPSGTGLYEQFF
14	TRBV12-3/TRBV12-4	TRBJ2-3	CASSFQPPPGTQYF
14	TRBV4-1	TRBJ1-1	CASSKLQEATEAFF
14	TRBV5-1	TRBJ1-1	CASSLGHMDTEAFF
16	TRBV10-2	TRBJ1-5	CASTPGPGFSNQPQHF
13	TRBV20-1	TRBJ1-2	CSASGDRDYGYTF
15	TRBV5-1	TRBJ1-5	CASSLDAGRHQPQHF
14	TRBV7-9	TRBJ2-7	CASSFVAASYEQYF
14	TRBV7-2	TRBJ2-3	CASSSVASTDTQYF
12	TRBV12-3/TRBV12-4	TRBJ1-5	CASSFGSQPQHF
18	TRBV12-3/TRBV12-4	TRBJ2-2	CASNNYKRDRANTGELFF
14	TRBV12-3/TRBV12-4	TRBJ1-2	CAILPFKRFGGYTF
15	TRBV6-6	TRBJ2-1	CASSYALAFGNEQFF
14	TRBV15	TRBJ1-1	CATSNLGGSTEAFF
15	TRBV27	TRBJ1-5	CASSSGGMLNQPQHF
15	TRBV7-2	TRBJ1-3	CASSLGVTSGNTIYF
15	TRBV9	TRBJ1-1	CASSAGQGAVAEAFF
16	TRBV4-1	TRBJ2-1	CASSQDNGGSYNEQFF
17	TRBV9	TRBJ2-6	CASSVGGGGAGANVLTF